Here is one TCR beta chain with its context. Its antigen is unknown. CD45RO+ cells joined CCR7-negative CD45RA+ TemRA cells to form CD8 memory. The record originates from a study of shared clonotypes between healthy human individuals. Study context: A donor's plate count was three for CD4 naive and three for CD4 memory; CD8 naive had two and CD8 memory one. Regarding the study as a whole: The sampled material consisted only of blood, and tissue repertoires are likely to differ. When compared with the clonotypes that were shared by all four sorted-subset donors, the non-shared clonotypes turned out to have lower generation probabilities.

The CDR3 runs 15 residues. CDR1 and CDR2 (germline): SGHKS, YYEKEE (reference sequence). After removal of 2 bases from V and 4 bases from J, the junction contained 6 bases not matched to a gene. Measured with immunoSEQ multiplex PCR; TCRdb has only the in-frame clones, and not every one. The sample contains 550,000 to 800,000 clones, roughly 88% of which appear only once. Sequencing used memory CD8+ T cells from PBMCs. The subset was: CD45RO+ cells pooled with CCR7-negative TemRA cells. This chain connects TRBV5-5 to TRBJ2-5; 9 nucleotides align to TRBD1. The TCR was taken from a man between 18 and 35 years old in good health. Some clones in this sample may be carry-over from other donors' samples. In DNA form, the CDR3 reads TGTGCCAGCAGCTTCTCACAGGGGGCTCTAGAGACCCAGTACTTC. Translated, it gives CASSFSQGALETQYF.